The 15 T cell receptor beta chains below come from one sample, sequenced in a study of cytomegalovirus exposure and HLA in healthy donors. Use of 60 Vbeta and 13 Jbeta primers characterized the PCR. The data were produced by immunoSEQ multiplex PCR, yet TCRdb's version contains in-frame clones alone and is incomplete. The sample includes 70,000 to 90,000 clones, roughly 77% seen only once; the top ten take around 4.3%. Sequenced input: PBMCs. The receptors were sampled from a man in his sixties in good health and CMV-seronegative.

As DNA, the CDR3 is TGTGCCAGCAGCGTATTGGGGGCCTCCGATACGCAGTATTTT. As protein: CASSVLGASDTQYF. V usage is TRBV9 and J usage is TRBJ2-3, with D possibly being TRBD1 (6 bases). Germline CDR1 reads SGDLS; CDR2 reads YYNGEE. V lost 1 base and J lost 6, with 12 bases in between. CDR3 length: 14 residues.

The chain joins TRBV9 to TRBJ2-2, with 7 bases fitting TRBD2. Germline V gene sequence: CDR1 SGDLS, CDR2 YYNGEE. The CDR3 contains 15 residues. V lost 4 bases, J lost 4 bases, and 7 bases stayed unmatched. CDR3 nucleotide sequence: TGTGCCAGCAGCAGCGGGACGCAACTCACCGGGGAGCTGTTTTTT. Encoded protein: CASSSGTQLTGELFF.

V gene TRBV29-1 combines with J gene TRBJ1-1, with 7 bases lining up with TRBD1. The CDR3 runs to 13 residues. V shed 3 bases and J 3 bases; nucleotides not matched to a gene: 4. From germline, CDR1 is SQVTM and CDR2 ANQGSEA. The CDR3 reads CSVDPTGDTEAFF. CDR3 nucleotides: TGCAGCGTTGATCCCACAGGGGACACTGAAGCTTTCTTT.

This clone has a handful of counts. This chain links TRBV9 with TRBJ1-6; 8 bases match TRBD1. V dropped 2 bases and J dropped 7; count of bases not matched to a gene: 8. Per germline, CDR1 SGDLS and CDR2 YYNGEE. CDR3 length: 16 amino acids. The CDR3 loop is CASSVPRTGLNSPLHF. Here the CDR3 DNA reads TGTGCCAGCAGCGTCCCCCGGACAGGGTTAAATTCACCCCTCCACTTT.

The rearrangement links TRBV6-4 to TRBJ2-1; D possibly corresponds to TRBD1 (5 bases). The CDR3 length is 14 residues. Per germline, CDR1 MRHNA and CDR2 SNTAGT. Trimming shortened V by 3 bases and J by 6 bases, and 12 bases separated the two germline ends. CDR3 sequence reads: CASSDSDTPNEQFF. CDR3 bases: TGTGCCAGCAGTGATTCGGACACTCCCAATGAGCAGTTCTTC.

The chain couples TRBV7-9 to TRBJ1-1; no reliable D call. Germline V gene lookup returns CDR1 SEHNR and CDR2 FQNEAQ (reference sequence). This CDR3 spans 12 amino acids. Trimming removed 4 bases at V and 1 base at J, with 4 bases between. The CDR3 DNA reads TGTGCCAGCAGCTGGAGGAACACTGAAGCTTTCTTT. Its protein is CASSWRNTEAFF. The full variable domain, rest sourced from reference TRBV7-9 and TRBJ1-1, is DTGVSQNPRHKITKRGQNVTFRCDPISEHNRLYWYRQTLGQGPEFLTYFQNEAQLEKSRLLSDRFSAERPKGSFSTLEIQRTEQGDSAMYLCASSWRNTEAFFGQGTRLTVV.

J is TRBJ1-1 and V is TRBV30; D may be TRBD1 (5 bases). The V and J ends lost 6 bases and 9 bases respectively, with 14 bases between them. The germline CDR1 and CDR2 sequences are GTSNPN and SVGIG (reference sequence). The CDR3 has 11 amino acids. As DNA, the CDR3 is TGTGCCTGTGCGCAGGGATGGCAAGCTTTCTTT. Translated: CACAQGWQAFF. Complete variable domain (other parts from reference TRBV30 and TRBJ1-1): SQTIHQWPATLVQPVGSPLSLECTVEGTSNPNLYWYRQAAGRGLQLLFYSVGIGQISSEVPQNLSASRPQDRQFILSSKKLLLSDSGFYLCACAQGWQAFFGQGTRLTVV.

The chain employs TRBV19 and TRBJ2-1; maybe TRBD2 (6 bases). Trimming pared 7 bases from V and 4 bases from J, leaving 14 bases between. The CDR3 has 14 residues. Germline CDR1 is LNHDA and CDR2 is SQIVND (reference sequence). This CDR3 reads CASNPGLVYNEQFF. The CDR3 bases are TGTGCCAGTAATCCGGGACTGGTTTACAATGAGCAGTTCTTC.

Here the CDR3 DNA reads TGCGCCAGCAGCCCCAGACAGTCGCGTCCCTACGAGCAGTACTTC. Translation: CASSPRQSRPYEQYF. The chain couples TRBV23-1 to TRBJ2-7; a weak D match, TRBD1 (5 bases). TRBV23-1 qualifies as an ORF whose function is uncertain. The V end was cut by 6 bases, the J end by 2 bases, with 17 bases between. The CDR3 has 15 residues.

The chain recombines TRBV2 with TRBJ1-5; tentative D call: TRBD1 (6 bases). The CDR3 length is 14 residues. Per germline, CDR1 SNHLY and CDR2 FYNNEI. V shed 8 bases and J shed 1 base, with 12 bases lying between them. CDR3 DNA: TGTGCCAGCTCGGACAGAAACAGCAATCAGCCCCAGCATTTT. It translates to CASSDRNSNQPQHF.

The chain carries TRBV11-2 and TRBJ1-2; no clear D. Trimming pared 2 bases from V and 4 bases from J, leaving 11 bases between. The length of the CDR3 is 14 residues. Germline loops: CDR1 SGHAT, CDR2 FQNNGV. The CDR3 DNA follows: TGTGCCAGCAGCTTAATTGGGCTCCGCTATGGCTACACCTTC. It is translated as CASSLIGLRYGYTF.

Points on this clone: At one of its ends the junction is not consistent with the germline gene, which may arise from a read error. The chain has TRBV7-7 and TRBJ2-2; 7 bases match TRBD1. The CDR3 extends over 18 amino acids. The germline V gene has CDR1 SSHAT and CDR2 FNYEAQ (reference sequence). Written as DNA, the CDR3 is TGTGCTAGCAGCTCCGACAGGGTCCCCCGTCCGAACACCGGGGAGCTGTTTTTT. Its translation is CASSSDRVPRPNTGELFF.

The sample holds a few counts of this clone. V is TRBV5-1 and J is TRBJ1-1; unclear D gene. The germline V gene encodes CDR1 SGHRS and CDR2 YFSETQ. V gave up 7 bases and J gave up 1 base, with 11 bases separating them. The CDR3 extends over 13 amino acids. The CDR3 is CASRLSWNTEAFF. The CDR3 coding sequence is TGCGCCAGCCGTCTTTCTTGGAACACTGAAGCTTTCTTT.

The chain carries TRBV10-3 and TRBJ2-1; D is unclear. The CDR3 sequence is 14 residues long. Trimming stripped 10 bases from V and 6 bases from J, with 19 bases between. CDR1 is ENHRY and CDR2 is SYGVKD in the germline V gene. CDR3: CATKTLGSINEQFF. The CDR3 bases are TGTGCCACGAAAACCTTGGGCAGTATCAATGAGCAGTTCTTC.

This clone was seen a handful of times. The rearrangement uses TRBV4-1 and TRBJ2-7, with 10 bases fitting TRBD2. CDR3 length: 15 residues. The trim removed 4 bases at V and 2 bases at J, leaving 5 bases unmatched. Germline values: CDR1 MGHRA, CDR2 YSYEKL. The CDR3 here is CASSRRAGGTYEQYF. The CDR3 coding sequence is TGCGCCAGCAGCCGGCGAGCGGGGGGGACCTACGAGCAGTACTTC.